This record covers a single TCR beta chain. These data belong to a study of blood T cell repertoires in COVID-19. CDR3 length: 14 amino acids. Per the germline V gene, CDR1 is ENHRY and CDR2 is SYGVKD. Trimming took 3 bases from V and 1 from J, leaving 7 bases between them. Authors' data handling: Amplification of reference gene primers provided the estimated nucleated cell counts. Using immunoSEQ multiplex PCR, the repertoire was profiled, and TCRdb retains in-frame clones only, with some absent. V and J calls and clone size come straight from that table; D and trimming were deduced from the DNA. The table has about 230,000 clones, over 80% seen once.

The source material was peripheral blood. This clonotype was obtained from a woman aged 65 to 85 with active or convalescent COVID-19. V and J are TRBV10-3 and TRBJ2-1; D possibly corresponds to TRBD2 (5 bases). The CDR3 coding sequence is TGTGCCATCAGTGATCCGGGGTCCTACAATGAGCAGTTCTTC. It codes for CAISDPGSYNEQFF.